These 8 T cell receptor beta chains originate from one sample sequenced in a study of cytotoxic CD8 clonotypes in ibrutinib-treated CLL. Produced via immunoSEQ multiplex PCR; TCRdb's table is partial and in-frame only. The table lists approximately 300,000 clones, 70% to 80% of them singletons. Sequenced material: PBMCs, taken before ibrutinib treatment. The receptor set was obtained from a human donor with chronic lymphocytic leukemia.

The chain uses TRBV28 and TRBJ1-4; 9 nucleotides align to TRBD1. Losses at the gene ends were 3 bases for V and 5 bases for J; bases not matched to a gene: 7. The CDR3 consists of 16 residues. CDR1 and CDR2 from the germline V gene are MDHEN and SYDVKM. The CDR3 nucleotides read TGTGCCAGCAGTTTTCGTTACAGGGGGCGGAATGAAAAACTGTTTTTT. It specifies CASSFRYRGRNEKLFF. The variable domain in full, completed from reference TRBV28 and TRBJ1-4, reads DVKVTQSSRYLVKRTGEKVFLECVQDMDHENMFWYRQDPGLGLRLIYFSYDVKMKEKGDIPEGYSVSREKKERFSLILESASTNQTSMYLCASSFRYRGRNEKLFFGSGTQLSVL.

The chain joins TRBV27 to TRBJ1-2; 10 bases are shared with TRBD1. The V segment lost 5 bases and the J segment 4 bases; nucleotides outside the gene matches: 7. This CDR3 contains 15 residues. Germline values: CDR1 MNHEY, CDR2 SMNVEV (reference sequence). CDR3 nucleotides: TGTGCCAGCAGTCGGACAGGGGGTTGGAGCTATGGCTACACCTTC. It specifies CASSRTGGWSYGYTF.

This clone has only one observation. This chain links TRBV6-5 with TRBJ2-7; D may match TRBD1 or TRBD2 (5 bases each). Germline-derived CDR1 and CDR2 are MNHEY and SVGAGI. The germline V and J ends were trimmed by 10 bases and 4 bases, with 23 bases remaining between them. This CDR3 is 15 amino acids long. The CDR3 is CANRGHGLNEYEQYF. DNA for the CDR3: TGTGCCAACAGAGGACACGGACTGAACGAGTACGAGCAGTACTTC.

The gene calls are TRBV15 and TRBJ2-1; D is unclear. Per germline, CDR1 LNHNV and CDR2 YYDKDF (reference sequence). The length of the CDR3 is 12 residues. Trimming left V 2 bases short and J 8 bases short, with 7 bases between. The CDR3 DNA reads TGTGCCACCAGCAGACTCAAGGATGAGCAGTTCTTC. Translation gives CATSRLKDEQFF.

This chain links TRBV7-6 with TRBJ2-3; 7 nucleotides agree with TRBD2. Per germline, CDR1 SGHVS and CDR2 FNYEAQ. This CDR3 region has 15 residues. The V segment lost 3 bases and the J segment 2 bases; nucleotides outside the gene matches: 5. The CDR3 spells CASSFLADHTDTQYF. In nucleotides, the CDR3 is TGTGCCAGCAGCTTTCTAGCGGACCACACAGATACGCAGTATTTT.

The J gene is TRBJ2-2, the V gene TRBV7-8; 12 nucleotides line up with TRBD1. Unmatched junction bases numbered 13, after V lost 4 bases and J lost 7 bases. The CDR3 extends over 18 amino acids. Germline V gene data show CDR1 as SGHVS and CDR2 as FQNEAQ. As DNA, the CDR3 is TGTGCCAGCAGCTACCCCCCCGGGACAGGGGGCGCGATCGGGGAGCTGTTTTTT. It specifies CASSYPPGTGGAIGELFF.

V gene TRBV7-9 combines with J gene TRBJ2-3, with D possibly matching TRBD2 (6 bases). V was pared by 5 bases and J by 4 bases, with 13 bases between. CDR1 and CDR2 from the germline V gene are SEHNR and FQNEAQ (reference sequence). The CDR3 runs to 14 residues. The CDR3 coding sequence is TGTGCCAGCAGCCGACCGGAGGGGCCAGATACGCAGTATTTT. The encoded protein is CASSRPEGPDTQYF.

The rearrangement joins TRBV27 to TRBJ1-1, with D possibly TRBD1 on 5 matching bases. CDR3 size: 14 residues. Trimming removed 4 bases from V and 4 bases from J, with 13 bases in between. Per germline, CDR1 MNHEY and CDR2 SMNVEV (reference sequence). The CDR3 sequence: CASSWGGVLTEAFF. CDR3 in DNA: TGTGCCAGCAGTTGGGGAGGGGTACTCACTGAAGCTTTCTTT.